A single T cell receptor (beta chain) is shown here with its context. Its antigen is still unknown. These data originate in a study of T cell clonotyping in hematopoietic cell transplantation. Study-wide results and limits: After transplant, recipient diversity fell while pathologically expanded clonotypes grew through day 180. Few recipient clonotypes overlapped donors; over 97% were de novo at given depth. Without cell sorting, CD4 versus CD8 contributions remain unresolved. Graft donor and pretransplant recipient Inverse Simpson Index values predicted broader posttransplant TCR diversity.

Clones were read by immunoSEQ multiplex PCR, and TCRdb kept only the in-frame ones, dropping some. The table has about 36,000 clones, 80% to 90% seen once; the top ten hold over 1.5%. This TCR derives from a woman between 40 and 55 years old in good health. Some clones in this sample may be carry-over from other donors' samples. Sequenced sample: peripheral blood mononuclear cells.

CDR3 nucleotides: TGTGCCAGCAGTATATCGTCCCCAGAGCAGTTCTTC. Residues: CASSISSPEQFF. The J gene is TRBJ2-1, the V gene TRBV6-6; D unresolved. V dropped 5 bases and J dropped 10 bases, with 12 bases sitting between them. Germline lookup yields CDR1 MNHNY and CDR2 SVGAGI (reference sequence). This CDR3 spans 12 amino acids.